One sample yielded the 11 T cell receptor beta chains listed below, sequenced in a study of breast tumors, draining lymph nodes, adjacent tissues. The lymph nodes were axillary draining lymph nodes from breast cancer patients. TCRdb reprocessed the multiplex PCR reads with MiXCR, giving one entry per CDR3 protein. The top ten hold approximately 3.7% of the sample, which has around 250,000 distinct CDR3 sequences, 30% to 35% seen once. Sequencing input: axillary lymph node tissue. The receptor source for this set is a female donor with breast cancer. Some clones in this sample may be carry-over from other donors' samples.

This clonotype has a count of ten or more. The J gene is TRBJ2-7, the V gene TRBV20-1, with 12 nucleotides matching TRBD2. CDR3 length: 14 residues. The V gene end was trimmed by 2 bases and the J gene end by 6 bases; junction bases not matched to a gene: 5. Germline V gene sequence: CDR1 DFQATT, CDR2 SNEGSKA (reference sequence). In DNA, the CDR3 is TGCAGTGCTAGACTAGCGGGGGGGCGTGGCGAGCAGTACTTC. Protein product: CSARLAGGRGEQYF.

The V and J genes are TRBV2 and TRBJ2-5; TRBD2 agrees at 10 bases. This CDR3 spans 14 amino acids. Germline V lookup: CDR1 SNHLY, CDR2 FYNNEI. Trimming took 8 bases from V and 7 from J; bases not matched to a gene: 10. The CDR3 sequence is CASGGTSAGGTQYF. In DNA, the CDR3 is TGTGCCAGCGGGGGGACTAGCGCCGGGGGGACCCAGTACTTC. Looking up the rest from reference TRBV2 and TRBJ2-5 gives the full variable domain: EPEVTQTPSHQVTQMGQEVILRCVPISNHLYFYWYRQILGQKVEFLVSFYNNEISEKSEIFDDQFSVERPDGSNFTLKIRSTKLEDSAMYFCASGGTSAGGTQYFGPGTRLLVL.

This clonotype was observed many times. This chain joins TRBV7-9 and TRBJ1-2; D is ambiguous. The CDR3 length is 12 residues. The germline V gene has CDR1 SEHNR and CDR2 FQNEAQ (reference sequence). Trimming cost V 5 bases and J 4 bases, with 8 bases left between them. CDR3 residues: CASSLQRYGYTF. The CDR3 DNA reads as TGTGCCAGCAGCCTTCAGCGCTATGGCTACACCTTC.

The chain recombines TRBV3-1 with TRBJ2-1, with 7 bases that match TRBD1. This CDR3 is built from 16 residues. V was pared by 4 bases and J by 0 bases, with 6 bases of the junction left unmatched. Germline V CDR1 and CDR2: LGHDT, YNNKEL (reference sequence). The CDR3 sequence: CASSPPAGGSYNEQFF. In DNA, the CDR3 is TGTGCCAGCAGCCCCCCCGCAGGGGGCTCCTACAATGAGCAGTTCTTC.

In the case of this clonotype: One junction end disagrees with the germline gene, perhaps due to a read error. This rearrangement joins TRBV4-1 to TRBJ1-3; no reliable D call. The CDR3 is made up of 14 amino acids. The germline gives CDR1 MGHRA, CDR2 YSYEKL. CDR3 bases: TGTGCCAGCGCCCCCTTAGCCCACGGATACACCATATATTTT. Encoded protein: CASAPLAHGYTIYF.

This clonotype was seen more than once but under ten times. The CDR3 bases are TGTGCCAGCAGCTTACTGGGACAGGGACGGAACACTGAAGCTTTCTTT. Its translation is CASSLLGQGRNTEAFF. This sequence joins TRBV7-9 and TRBJ1-1, with 9 bases that match TRBD1. Germline trimming cut 2 bases from V and 1 base from J; bases unmatched to any gene: 5. From germline, CDR1 is SEHNR and CDR2 FQNEAQ (reference sequence). This CDR3 is 16 amino acids long.

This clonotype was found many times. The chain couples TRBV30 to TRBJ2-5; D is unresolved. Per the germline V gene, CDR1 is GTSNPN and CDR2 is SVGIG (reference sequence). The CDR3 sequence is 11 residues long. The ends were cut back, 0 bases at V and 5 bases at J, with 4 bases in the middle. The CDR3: CAWSVGETQYF. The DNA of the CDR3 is TGTGCCTGGAGTGTCGGGGAGACCCAGTACTTC.

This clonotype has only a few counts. The CDR3 region is CAISEPKAGDANTGELFF. The CDR3 coding sequence is TGTGCCATCAGTGAGCCTAAAGCGGGAGACGCGAACACCGGGGAGCTGTTTTTT. V is TRBV10-3 and J is TRBJ2-2; TRBD2 agrees at 8 bases. Per germline, CDR1 ENHRY and CDR2 SYGVKD. The CDR3 has 18 residues. V dropped 2 bases and J dropped 0; count of bases not matched to a gene: 8.

The CDR3 nucleotides are TGTGCCACCAGTACCGGGACAGGGGGCTCTCGGCCCCAGCATTTT. Translation gives CATSTGTGGSRPQHF. The V and J genes are TRBV24-1 and TRBJ1-5, with 12 bases lining up with TRBD1. There are 15 residues in the CDR3. CDR1 is KGHDR, CDR2 SFDVKD, per germline. The junction had 8 bases not matched to a gene; V was cut back by 6 bases and J by 9 bases.

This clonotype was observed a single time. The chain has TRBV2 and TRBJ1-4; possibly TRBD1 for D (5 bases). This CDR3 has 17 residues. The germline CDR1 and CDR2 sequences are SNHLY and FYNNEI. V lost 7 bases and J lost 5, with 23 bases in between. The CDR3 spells CASTTLGLADYNEKLFF. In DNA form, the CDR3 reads TGTGCCAGCACCACATTGGGACTAGCGGACTACAATGAAAAACTGTTTTTT.

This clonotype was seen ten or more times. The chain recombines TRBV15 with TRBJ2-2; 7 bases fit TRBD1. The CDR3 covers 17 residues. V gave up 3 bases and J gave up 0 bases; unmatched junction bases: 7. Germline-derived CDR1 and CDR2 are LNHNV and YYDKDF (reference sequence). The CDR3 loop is CATSRPSGTANTGELFF. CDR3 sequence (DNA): TGTGCCACCAGCAGGCCCTCCGGGACAGCGAACACCGGGGAGCTGTTTTTT. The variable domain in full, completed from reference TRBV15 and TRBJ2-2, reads DAMVIQNPRYQVTQFGKPVTLSCSQTLNHNVMYWYQQKSSQAPKLLFHYYDKDFNNEADTPDNFQSRRPNTSFCFLDIRSPGLGDTAMYLCATSRPSGTANTGELFFGEGSRLTVL.